The 29 T cell receptor beta chains reported below all come from one sample, sequenced in a study of graft-versus-host responses after intestinal transplantation. Profiled with immunoSEQ multiplex PCR; TCRdb holds only in-frame clones, not every one. Of just over 95,000 clones in the sample, 90% to 95% are singletons; the top ten hold around 0.17%. No cognate antigen is known for these TCRs. The input for sequencing was unstimulated CD4+ T cells sorted from spleen or lymph node cells, taken before intestinal transplant. Source of these receptors: a human donor who received an intestinal transplant.

V gene TRBV18 combines with J gene TRBJ2-3; 12 bases are shared with TRBD2. V lost 1 base, J lost 3 bases, and 2 bases stayed unmatched. Germline-derived CDR1 and CDR2 are KGHSH and LQKENI. This CDR3 region has 16 residues. The CDR3 DNA reads TGTGCCAGCTCACCACGGCTAGCGGGAGGGACAGATACGCAGTATTTT. The encoded protein is CASSPRLAGGTDTQYF.

J is TRBJ1-4 and V is TRBV10-3, with 10 bases identical to TRBD1. This CDR3 spans 14 amino acids. Germline V gives CDR1 ENHRY, CDR2 SYGVKD. Germline trimming cut 6 bases from V and 7 bases from J; bases unmatched to any gene: 5. CDR3 sequence (DNA): TGTGCCATCAGCCCAGGACAGGGGGGTGAAAAACTGTTTTTT. As protein: CAISPGQGGEKLFF.

This clone has only one observation. The chain employs TRBV10-3 and TRBJ1-2, with D possibly being TRBD1 (5 bases). This CDR3 is 13 amino acids long. Between the trimmed V and J ends, which lost 7 bases and 0 bases, there was a span of 9 bases. Germline V gives CDR1 ENHRY, CDR2 SYGVKD. This chain's CDR3 is CAITWGANYGYTF. As DNA, the CDR3 is TGTGCCATCACCTGGGGGGCTAACTATGGCTACACCTTC.

The rearrangement uses TRBV7-2 and TRBJ1-2; 8 bases map to TRBD1. This CDR3 contains 15 residues. Germline V CDR1 and CDR2: SGHTA, FQGNSA. V lost 5 bases to trimming and J lost 5 bases; unmatched junction nucleotides: 10. The CDR3 region is CASSTRQGAYYGYTF. The CDR3 nucleotides are TGTGCCAGCAGCACCCGGCAGGGGGCTTATTATGGCTACACCTTC.

The J gene is TRBJ1-2, the V gene TRBV5-6; TRBD1 is a possible D gene (6 bases). The V end lost 7 bases, the J end lost 2 bases, and 9 bases lay between the germline ends. From germline, CDR1 is SGHDT and CDR2 YYEEEE. The CDR3 sequence is 12 residues long. The CDR3 loop is CASGGQNYGYTF. CDR3 DNA sequence: TGTGCCAGCGGCGGACAGAACTATGGCTACACCTTC.

The chain joins TRBV10-1 to TRBJ2-5; D might be TRBD1 (5 bases). The CDR3 loop spans 13 amino acids. Trimming took 3 bases from V and 2 from J, leaving 7 bases between them. Germline lookup yields CDR1 WNHNN and CDR2 SYGVQD (reference sequence). The CDR3 spells CASSEQEQETQYF. For the CDR3, the DNA is TGCGCCAGCAGTGAACAGGAGCAAGAGACCCAGTACTTC.

This CDR3 is CASSQRENYGYTF. CDR3 nucleotide sequence: TGTGCCAGCAGCCAAAGGGAGAACTATGGCTACACCTTC. The chain couples TRBV4-2 to TRBJ1-2; D is undetermined. CDR1 and CDR2 from the germline V gene are LGHNA and YNFKEQ. V lost 2 bases to trimming and J lost 2 bases, with 6 bases between them. CDR3 size: 13 residues.

The V call is TRBV9, the J call TRBJ1-5; 11 bases fit TRBD1. This CDR3 spans 14 amino acids. Germline V lookup: CDR1 SGDLS, CDR2 YYNGEE. The junction had 3 bases not matched to a gene; V was cut back by 4 bases and J by 6 bases. The chain's CDR3 is CASSPGQGAQPQHF. Here the CDR3 DNA reads TGTGCCAGCAGCCCAGGACAGGGGGCTCAGCCCCAGCATTTT.

The sample holds a few counts of this clone. V gene TRBV27 combines with J gene TRBJ2-2; TRBD1 aligns across 7 bases. V gave up 4 bases and J gave up 0 bases; unmatched junction bases: 8. The CDR3 extends over 17 amino acids. Germline CDR1 MNHEY, CDR2 SMNVEV (reference sequence). The CDR3 region has the DNA TGTGCCAGCAGTTCAAACACCGGGACAGCGAACACCGGGGAGCTGTTTTTT. It yields the protein CASSSNTGTANTGELFF.

V usage is TRBV5-1 and J usage is TRBJ1-1; D remains ambiguous. This CDR3 region has 15 residues. Per germline, CDR1 SGHRS and CDR2 YFSETQ. V lost 4 bases, J lost 1 base, and 14 bases lay in between. The CDR3 nucleotides are TGCGCCAGCAGCCCCAGCTGGGCAGCGAACACTGAAGCTTTCTTT. Translation gives CASSPSWAANTEAFF.

A few counts support this clone. The chain uses TRBV27 and TRBJ2-1; 8 bases are a match to TRBD2. The trim removed 5 bases at V and 0 bases at J, leaving 3 bases unmatched. Per germline, CDR1 MNHEY and CDR2 SMNVEV (reference sequence). CDR3 length: 15 residues. The CDR3 spells CASSLAGSSYNEQFF. The CDR3 nucleotides are TGTGCCAGCAGTCTAGCGGGTAGCTCCTACAATGAGCAGTTCTTC.

The chain links TRBV25-1 to TRBJ1-5; D gene unclear. This CDR3 is 14 amino acids long. V was shortened by 1 base and J by 7 bases, with 11 bases between the two germline ends. Germline V gene sequence: CDR1 MGHDK, CDR2 SYGVNS. CDR3 nucleotide sequence: TGTGCCAGCAGTGAATCGGTGCCCGGGCAGCCCCAGCATTTT. Translated, it gives CASSESVPGQPQHF. Full variable domain (remainder filled in from reference TRBV25-1 and TRBJ1-5): EADIYQTPRYLVIGTGKKITLECSQTMGHDKMYWYQQDPGMELHLIHYSYGVNSTEKGDLSSESTVSRIRTEHFPLTLESARPSHTSQYLCASSESVPGQPQHFGDGTRLSIL.

This chain links TRBV5-1 with TRBJ1-2; TRBD1 matches at 8 bases. CDR3 size: 15 residues. Looked up from germline, CDR1 is SGHRS and CDR2 is YFSETQ. Trimming at V came to 3 bases and at J to 0 bases, leaving 4 bases not matched to a gene. The CDR3 nucleotides are TGCGCCAGCAGCTCCTGGACAGGGCCTAACTATGGCTACACCTTC. Translation: CASSSWTGPNYGYTF.

The chain carries TRBV5-1 and TRBJ1-2, with 11 nucleotides matching TRBD1. Germline CDR1 is SGHRS and CDR2 is YFSETQ. The CDR3 covers 16 residues. V shed 7 bases and J 7 bases; nucleotides not matched to a gene: 15. CDR3 in amino acids: CASSREGQGAIGGYTF. In nucleotides, the CDR3 is TGCGCCAGCTCGAGGGAAGGACAGGGGGCGATCGGTGGCTACACCTTC.

The count of this clone is one. The CDR3 protein is CAISEQTGTEAFF. The DNA for the CDR3 is TGTGCCATCAGTGAACAGACAGGGACTGAAGCTTTCTTT. V and J are TRBV10-3 and TRBJ1-1; 7 bases agree with TRBD1. V trimming: 3 bases; J trimming: 5 bases; junction bases outside the gene matches: 3. This CDR3 is built from 13 residues. The germline gives CDR1 ENHRY, CDR2 SYGVKD.

The V call is TRBV6-1, the J call TRBJ1-3; D remains ambiguous. Between the trimmed V and J ends, which lost 8 bases and 0 bases, there was a span of 8 bases. This CDR3 is 13 amino acids long. Looked up from germline, CDR1 is MNHNS and CDR2 is SASEGT. The CDR3 nucleotides are TGTGCCAGCCGGGTACCCTCTGGAAACACCATATATTTT. Protein product: CASRVPSGNTIYF.

The gene calls are TRBV29-1 and TRBJ2-7; maybe TRBD1 (6 bases). V shed 7 bases and J shed 4 bases, with 17 bases lying between them. Germline CDR1 reads SQVTM; CDR2 reads ANQGSEA. There are 13 residues in the CDR3. Written as DNA, the CDR3 is TGCAGCGCCCAATGGGACAACTCTTACGAGCAGTACTTC. Protein: CSAQWDNSYEQYF.

This chain links TRBV6-1 with TRBJ1-3; possibly TRBD1 for D (6 bases). The V and J ends lost 7 bases and 0 bases respectively, with 10 bases between them. The CDR3 loop spans 14 amino acids. Germline assignment: CDR1 MNHNS and CDR2 SASEGT. CDR3 residues: CASTTGSSGNTIYF. CDR3 coding DNA: TGTGCCAGCACCACAGGGAGCTCTGGAAACACCATATATTTT.

The rearrangement joins TRBV7-2 to TRBJ1-5, with TRBD1 matching over 7 bases. Per germline, CDR1 SGHTA and CDR2 FQGNSA. CDR3 length: 14 residues. The V and J ends lost 5 bases and 3 bases, in that order; junction bases with no gene match: 4. CDR3 DNA: TGTGCCAGCAGCACGGGACAGCCCAATCAGCCCCAGCATTTT. Its protein is CASSTGQPNQPQHF.

The chain is built from TRBV9 and TRBJ2-1; possibly TRBD2 for D (6 bases). Trimming removed 2 bases at V and 5 bases at J, with 14 bases between. CDR1 is SGDLS and CDR2 is YYNGEE in the germline V gene. CDR3 length: 15 amino acids. The CDR3 region has the DNA TGTGCCAGCAGCGTCTCTGGGGGGAATCACAATGAGCAGTTCTTC. This codes for CASSVSGGNHNEQFF.

The chain couples TRBV5-7 to TRBJ1-6, with D possibly matching TRBD1 (6 bases). TRBV5-7 falls under the ORF class, with uncertain function. This CDR3 has 18 residues. V lost 3 bases and J 3 bases, leaving 19 bases between the germline ends. CDR3 sequence (DNA): TGTGCCAGCAGCTCATATACCGGGACAAATAACTATAATTCACCCCTCCACTTT. Encoded protein: CASSSYTGTNNYNSPLHF.

V gene TRBV11-2 combines with J gene TRBJ2-7; 8 nucleotides align to TRBD2. The V gene end was trimmed by 1 base and the J gene end by 2 bases; junction bases not matched to a gene: 1. CDR3 length equals 14 residues. The V gene's germline CDR1 is SGHAT and CDR2 FQNNGV. CDR3 bases: TGTGCCAGCAGCTTAGCGGGAGGGCCCTACGAGCAGTACTTC. Protein sequence: CASSLAGGPYEQYF.

This chain uses TRBV6-5 with TRBJ2-1; TRBD1 agrees at 8 bases. CDR1 is MNHEY and CDR2 is SVGAGI in the germline V gene. Trimming at V came to 2 bases and at J to 7 bases, leaving 7 bases not matched to a gene. The CDR3 is 15 amino acids. For the CDR3, the DNA is TGTGCCAGCAGTTACATGGGACAGGCTCTTAATGAGCAGTTCTTC. Encoded protein: CASSYMGQALNEQFF.

This chain links TRBV6-1 with TRBJ2-7, with D perhaps TRBD1 (5 bases). The CDR3 sequence is 13 residues long. V was clipped by 6 bases and J by 4 bases, with 13 bases between them. The germline V gene encodes CDR1 MNHNS and CDR2 SASEGT. The CDR3 DNA reads TGTGCCAGCAGCAGTGGACACCCGTACGAGCAGTACTTC. It encodes CASSSGHPYEQYF.

The rearrangement uses TRBV27 and TRBJ2-7; D gene unclear. This CDR3 has 16 residues. Germline CDR1 and CDR2: MNHEY and SMNVEV (reference sequence). The V and J ends lost 3 bases and 3 bases respectively, with 18 bases between them. The CDR3 bases are TGTGCCAGCAGTTTGCGGCCCCCAAGCTCGAGCTACGAGCAGTACTTC. Translation: CASSLRPPSSSYEQYF.

This chain uses TRBV19 with TRBJ2-3; 12 bases line up with TRBD2. The CDR3 length is 15 residues. Germline lookup yields CDR1 LNHDA and CDR2 SQIVND (reference sequence). V shed 6 bases and J 6 bases; nucleotides not matched to a gene: 7. This CDR3 is CASSLAGGPGDTQYF. In DNA form, the CDR3 reads TGTGCCAGTAGCCTAGCGGGAGGGCCAGGGGATACGCAGTATTTT.

CDR3 bases: TGTGCCACGCGGGAGACTGCAACTAATGAAAAACTGTTTTTT. It is translated as CATRETATNEKLFF. V usage is TRBV19 and J usage is TRBJ1-4; D not certain. Per germline, CDR1 LNHDA and CDR2 SQIVND (reference sequence). V was shortened by 10 bases and J by 0 bases, with 12 bases between the two germline ends. CDR3 length: 14 residues. The full variable domain, its missing parts supplied by reference TRBV19 and TRBJ1-4, is DGGITQSPKYLFRKEGQNVTLSCEQNLNHDAMYWYRQDPGQGLRLIYYSQIVNDFQKGDIAEGYSVSREKKESFPLTVTSAQKNPTAFYLCATRETATNEKLFFGSGTQLSVL.

The rearrangement joins TRBV28 to TRBJ2-1; 10 bases line up with TRBD2. Germline lookup yields CDR1 MDHEN and CDR2 SYDVKM. V lost 4 bases to trimming and J lost 3 bases; unmatched junction nucleotides: 6. CDR3 length equals 16 residues. CDR3 amino acids: CASSSPPSGSYNEQFF. Written as DNA, the CDR3 is TGTGCCAGCAGTTCGCCGCCTAGCGGGAGCTACAATGAGCAGTTCTTC.

This chain connects TRBV7-9 to TRBJ1-1, with no clear D. Germline-derived CDR1 and CDR2 are SEHNR and FQNEAQ (reference sequence). The CDR3 is 14 amino acids. V gave up 5 bases and J gave up 4 bases, with 14 bases separating them. CDR3 sequence reads: CASSPRTGSTEAFF. For the CDR3, the DNA is TGTGCCAGCAGCCCCCGAACGGGATCCACTGAAGCTTTCTTT.